The sequence of this TCR beta chain was determined in a study of cytomegalovirus exposure and HLA in healthy donors. Study information: Earlier, almost 120 million unique TCR beta sequences were recovered from approximately 180 million T cells by an analysis. General study results and limits: Judged likely to be a sequencing artifact was a cluster of highly shared sequence variants.

The ends were cut back, 5 bases at V and 3 bases at J, with 13 bases in the middle. The CDR3 spans 14 residues. Per the germline V gene, CDR1 is SGHTA and CDR2 is FQGNSA. PCR employed 60 Vbeta and 13 Jbeta primers. Using immunoSEQ multiplex PCR, the repertoire was profiled, and TCRdb retains in-frame clones only, with some absent. Of around 180,000 clones in the sample, 65% to 85% were seen once. Sampled while nominally healthy, donors likely had unrecorded immune exposures. On this clone itself: Its specificity is unknown.

The chain links TRBV7-2 to TRBJ1-1; TRBD1 is a possible D gene (6 bases). The receptor was derived from a male donor in good health and CMV-seronegative. The specimen was PBMCs. Here the CDR3 DNA reads TGTGCCAGCAGCAACCGACAGGATGACACTGAAGCTTTCTTT. It yields the protein CASSNRQDDTEAFF.